Presented here are 28 T cell receptor beta chains from one specimen sequenced in a study of CD4 T cells in relation to SARS-CoV-2 and coronaviruses. Unexposed donor CD4+ T cells date from about 2011-2018, before the COVID-19 pandemic. The cells were cultured for around ten days before CD4+ T cells were isolated. Data came from immunoSEQ multiplex PCR; TCRdb stores just in-frame clones and leaves some out. The data show approximately 25,000 clones, 73% seen once. No antigen is known for these receptors. Sequenced sample: CD4+ T cells from PBMCs, cultured in vitro. All receptors derive from a human donor in good health.

The rearrangement uses TRBV6-5 and TRBJ2-7; no reliable D call. Germline values: CDR1 MNHEY, CDR2 SVGAGI. CDR3 length: 15 residues. The germline V and J ends were trimmed by 7 bases and 0 bases, with 16 bases remaining between them. The CDR3 sequence is CASTPDVGSSYEQYF. The CDR3, as DNA: TGTGCCAGCACCCCTGATGTGGGTAGCTCCTACGAGCAGTACTTC.

This clone is medium-sized within its sample. The chain links TRBV25-1 to TRBJ2-2, with TRBD1 matching over 8 bases. V lost 4 bases, J lost 5 bases, and 6 bases stayed unmatched. This CDR3 is built from 15 residues. CDR1 and CDR2 from the germline V gene are MGHDK and SYGVNS. For the CDR3, the DNA is TGTGCCAGCAGTGGGGCCGGGACAGGAACCGGGGAGCTGTTTTTT. As protein: CASSGAGTGTGELFF.

The chain links TRBV2 to TRBJ1-3; D is ambiguous. Trimming cost V 1 base and J 0 bases, with 4 bases left between them. This CDR3 has 14 residues. Germline V gene data show CDR1 as SNHLY and CDR2 as FYNNEI. The CDR3 region has the DNA TGTGCCAGCAGTGAAGGGTCCTCTGGAAACACCATATATTTT. Its protein is CASSEGSSGNTIYF.

This chain links TRBV5-4 with TRBJ2-1; perhaps TRBD2 as D (6 bases). This CDR3 region has 15 residues. V lost 3 bases and J lost 4, with 14 bases in between. Germline assignment: CDR1 SGHNT and CDR2 YYREEE (reference sequence). CDR3 coding DNA: TGTGCCAGCAGCTCCGGGGGTGAGGGGTACAATGAGCAGTTCTTC. It yields the protein CASSSGGEGYNEQFF.

V gene TRBV27 combines with J gene TRBJ1-2; perhaps TRBD1 as D (5 bases). This CDR3 is 13 amino acids long. Trimming removed 3 bases from V and 4 bases from J, with 9 bases in between. Germline V gene data show CDR1 as MNHEY and CDR2 as SMNVEV (reference sequence). The CDR3 region has the DNA TGTGCCAGCAGTTTTGGGGGGGGCTATGGCTACACCTTC. Translated: CASSFGGGYGYTF.

This chain uses TRBV30 with TRBJ2-3, with D unresolved. V was clipped by 3 bases and J by 0 bases, with 10 bases between them. The length of the CDR3 is 14 residues. Germline V lookup: CDR1 GTSNPN, CDR2 SVGIG (reference sequence). For the CDR3, the DNA is TGTGCCTGGAGGACCAAGCCAAGCACAGATACGCAGTATTTT. Protein product: CAWRTKPSTDTQYF.

A single count supports this clone. The J gene is TRBJ1-2, the V gene TRBV18, with D possibly matching TRBD1 (5 bases). This CDR3 region has 12 residues. V was clipped by 3 bases and J by 8 bases, with 10 bases between them. From germline, CDR1 is KGHSH and CDR2 LQKENI. The CDR3 coding sequence is TGTGCCAGCTCACCGCAGGGTTACGGCTACACCTTC. It is translated as CASSPQGYGYTF.

This chain joins TRBV7-9 and TRBJ1-1, with D uncertain. V lost 1 base to trimming and J lost 2 bases, with 5 bases between them. The CDR3 contains 13 residues. The V gene's germline CDR1 is SEHNR and CDR2 FQNEAQ (reference sequence). CDR3 in DNA: TGTGCCAGCAGCTTAGGGCAAAACACTGAAGCTTTCTTT. Its protein product is CASSLGQNTEAFF.

The chain employs TRBV27 and TRBJ2-4; 11 bases are shared with TRBD2. Per germline, CDR1 MNHEY and CDR2 SMNVEV (reference sequence). This CDR3 has 17 residues. With V trimmed by 3 bases and J by 2 bases, 6 bases remained unmatched. This chain's CDR3 is CASSFIAGGPSKNIQYF. DNA for the CDR3: TGTGCCAGCAGTTTTATAGCGGGAGGGCCTTCCAAAAACATTCAGTACTTC.

This chain uses TRBV6-1 with TRBJ1-6; D call uncertain. V was pared by 1 base and J by 6 bases, with 10 bases between. Per the germline V gene, CDR1 is MNHNS and CDR2 is SASEGT. CDR3 length: 15 amino acids. CDR3 loop: CASSEVSGVNSPLHF. DNA of the CDR3: TGTGCCAGCAGTGAAGTCTCCGGGGTTAATTCACCCCTCCACTTT.

V is TRBV27 and J is TRBJ2-2; either TRBD1 or TRBD2 may supply D (5 bases each). V was shortened by 5 bases and J by 4 bases, with 17 bases between the two germline ends. The CDR3 has 16 residues. The V gene's germline CDR1 is MNHEY and CDR2 SMNVEV (reference sequence). CDR3 sequence: CASSPSSGTSTGELFF. CDR3 coding DNA: TGTGCCAGCAGTCCCTCCTCCGGGACGTCCACCGGGGAGCTGTTTTTT.

The chain is built from TRBV15 and TRBJ2-1, with TRBD2 identical over 16 bases. Germline CDR1 reads LNHNV; CDR2 reads YYDKDF (reference sequence). The ends lost 3 bases at V and 2 bases at J; junction bases unmatched: 4. This CDR3 has 18 amino acids. The CDR3 DNA is TGTGCCACCAGCAGGGGACTAGCGGGAGGGGGGACCTACAATGAGCAGTTCTTC. This translates into CATSRGLAGGGTYNEQFF.

Only one count was recorded for this clone. The V and J genes are TRBV7-3 and TRBJ2-7; TRBD1 agrees at 11 bases. The CDR3 runs 13 residues. Germline V gene sequence: CDR1 SGHTA, CDR2 FQGTGA. V shed 5 bases and J 3 bases; nucleotides not matched to a gene: 0. The CDR3 nucleotides are TGTGCCAGCAGCGGGACAGGGGGCTACGAGCAGTACTTC. It is translated as CASSGTGGYEQYF.

This clone has a handful of counts. V gene TRBV10-3 combines with J gene TRBJ2-1; 9 nucleotides line up with TRBD1. Germline trimming cut 5 bases from V and 5 bases from J; bases unmatched to any gene: 4. CDR1 ENHRY and CDR2 SYGVKD come from the germline V gene. This CDR3 has 14 amino acids. CDR3 DNA sequence: TGTGCCATCAGTTTGGACAGGGGTAACAATGAGCAGTTCTTC. This codes for CAISLDRGNNEQFF.

This chain uses TRBV27 with TRBJ1-1; D not certain. The V end was cut by 3 bases, the J end by 5 bases, with 13 bases between. This CDR3 is 14 amino acids long. CDR1 and CDR2 from the germline V gene are MNHEY and SMNVEV (reference sequence). CDR3 in DNA: TGTGCCAGCAGTTTTCGGTCCCTGGGAACTGAAGCTTTCTTT. This translates into CASSFRSLGTEAFF.

The chain carries TRBV24-1 and TRBJ2-3; 8 nucleotides agree with TRBD2. Per the germline V gene, CDR1 is KGHDR and CDR2 is SFDVKD. CDR3 length: 13 residues. Germline trimming cut 11 bases from V and 1 base from J; bases unmatched to any gene: 4. The CDR3 region is CAIETSGTDTQYF. In DNA, the CDR3 is TGTGCCATCGAGACTAGCGGCACAGATACGCAGTATTTT.

The chain carries TRBV27 and TRBJ1-1; 11 bases are shared with TRBD1. The CDR3 is 15 residues long. The J segment lost 5 bases and the V segment lost 5 bases, leaving 7 bases of the junction unmatched. Germline V gene data show CDR1 as MNHEY and CDR2 as SMNVEV (reference sequence). CDR3 amino acids: CASSPFGTGGTEAFF. The CDR3 nucleotides are TGTGCCAGCAGTCCTTTTGGGACAGGGGGAACTGAAGCTTTCTTT.

CDR3 residues: CASRPVRYSGANVLTF. The CDR3 DNA follows: TGTGCCAGCAGGCCCGTCCGATACTCTGGGGCCAACGTCCTGACTTTC. This chain joins TRBV2 and TRBJ2-6; D gene ambiguous. Germline V lookup: CDR1 SNHLY, CDR2 FYNNEI. The CDR3 runs to 16 residues. Deletions cut 6 bases from V and 0 bases from J, with 12 bases between.

This chain joins TRBV5-5 and TRBJ2-3, with D unclear. Trimming removed 0 bases from V and 6 bases from J, with 14 bases in between. From germline, CDR1 is SGHKS and CDR2 YYEKEE (reference sequence). The CDR3 totals 15 residues. The CDR3 sequence: CASSLGGILSDTQYF. The CDR3 DNA sequence: TGTGCCAGCAGCTTGGGAGGTATACTCTCGGATACGCAGTATTTT.

The CDR3 loop is CASSLLSGLAGPSYNEQFF. CDR3 DNA sequence: TGTGCCAGCAGTTTATTGAGTGGACTAGCGGGACCCTCCTACAATGAGCAGTTCTTC. This chain joins TRBV28 and TRBJ2-1; 12 bases are shared with TRBD2. The CDR3 runs 19 residues. From germline, CDR1 is MDHEN and CDR2 SYDVKM. Trimming cost V 1 base and J 0 bases; bases outside gene matches: 7.

The CDR3 here is CASSEVGSLNQPQHF. The CDR3 DNA follows: TGTGCCAGCAGTGAAGTAGGCAGCCTCAATCAGCCCCAGCATTTT. V and J are TRBV2 and TRBJ1-5; D is unresolved. V was clipped by 1 base and J by 3 bases, with 10 bases between them. This CDR3 comprises 15 residues. Looked up from germline, CDR1 is SNHLY and CDR2 is FYNNEI. The variable domain in full, completed from reference TRBV2 and TRBJ1-5, reads EPEVTQTPSHQVTQMGQEVILRCVPISNHLYFYWYRQILGQKVEFLVSFYNNEISEKSEIFDDQFSVERPDGSNFTLKIRSTKLEDSAMYFCASSEVGSLNQPQHFGDGTRLSIL.

This clone was found once. The rearrangement links TRBV27 to TRBJ2-6, with D possibly being TRBD1 or TRBD2 (5 bases each). The CDR3 loop spans 20 amino acids. With 4 bases removed from V and 1 base from J, the gap between germline ends came to 23 bases. The V gene's germline CDR1 is MNHEY and CDR2 SMNVEV (reference sequence). This chain's CDR3 is CASSSKTPGPGRSGANVLTF. The DNA of the CDR3 is TGTGCCAGCAGTTCGAAAACGCCGGGACCGGGCAGATCTGGGGCCAACGTCCTGACTTTC.

The CDR3 sequence: CASGLGLAGGYEQYF. The CDR3 nucleotides are TGTGCTAGTGGCCTCGGACTAGCGGGAGGTTACGAGCAGTACTTC. V is TRBV12-5 and J is TRBJ2-7; 14 bases are shared with TRBD2. V lost 6 bases, J lost 4 bases, and 5 bases stayed unmatched. CDR3 length: 15 amino acids. Germline V gives CDR1 LGHNT, CDR2 FRNRAP.

In this sample, this clone turned up a few times. The chain is built from TRBV6-2 or TRBV6-3 and TRBJ2-7; no definite D call. Germline V gives CDR1 MNHEY, CDR2 SVGEGT. Trimming removed 2 bases from V and 0 bases from J, with 8 bases in between. This CDR3 is built from 14 residues. The CDR3 loop reads CASSYGRSSYEQYF. CDR3 DNA sequence: TGTGCCAGCAGTTACGGACGAAGCTCCTACGAGCAGTACTTC.

The rearrangement uses TRBV28 and TRBJ2-6, with 7 positions matching TRBD1. With V trimmed by 7 bases and J by 0 bases, 6 bases remained unmatched. CDR1 MDHEN and CDR2 SYDVKM come from the germline V gene. The CDR3 has 16 amino acids. This CDR3 is CASNGQEISGANVLTF. The CDR3 DNA is TGTGCCAGCAATGGACAGGAGATCTCTGGGGCCAACGTCCTGACTTTC.

The chain uses TRBV5-4 and TRBJ2-6; D ambiguous. Germline lookup yields CDR1 SGHNT and CDR2 YYREEE (reference sequence). The germline V and J ends were trimmed by 0 bases and 2 bases, with 9 bases remaining between them. The CDR3 has 16 amino acids. The CDR3 DNA reads TGTGCCAGCAGCTTGGAATCTCTAGCTGGGGCCAACGTCCTGACTTTC. Translated: CASSLESLAGANVLTF.

The DNA of the CDR3 is TGTGCCAGCAGTTTAGGACTAGCGGCGAACAATGAGCAGTTCTTC. Translated: CASSLGLAANNEQFF. The chain links TRBV28 to TRBJ2-1, with TRBD2 matching 10 bases. The CDR3 has 15 residues. Trimming removed 2 bases from V and 5 bases from J; junction bases left unmatched: 3. Germline V gives CDR1 MDHEN, CDR2 SYDVKM.

This clone showed up just a few times. CDR3 protein: CATSGPNSNNEQFF. CDR3 nucleotides: TGTGCCACCAGCGGACCAAACTCAAACAATGAGCAGTTCTTC. This chain uses TRBV15 with TRBJ2-1; D is uncertain. The V end was cut by 5 bases, the J end by 5 bases, with 13 bases between. The germline V gene encodes CDR1 LNHNV and CDR2 YYDKDF (reference sequence). This CDR3 comprises 14 residues.